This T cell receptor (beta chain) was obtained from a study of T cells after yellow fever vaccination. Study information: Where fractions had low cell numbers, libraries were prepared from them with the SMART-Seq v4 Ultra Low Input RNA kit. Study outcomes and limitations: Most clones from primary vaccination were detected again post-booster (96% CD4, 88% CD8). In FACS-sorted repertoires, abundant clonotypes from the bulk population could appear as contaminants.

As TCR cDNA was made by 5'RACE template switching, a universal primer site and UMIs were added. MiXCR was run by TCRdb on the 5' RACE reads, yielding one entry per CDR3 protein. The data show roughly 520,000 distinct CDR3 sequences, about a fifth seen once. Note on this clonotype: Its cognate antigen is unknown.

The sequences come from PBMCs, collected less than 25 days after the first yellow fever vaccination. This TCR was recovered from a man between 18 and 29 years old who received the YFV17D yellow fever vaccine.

The CDR3, as DNA: TGTGCCAGCAGCCAAATAGTCACGGACTATGGCTACACCTTC. Its protein product is CASSQIVTDYGYTF. The J gene is TRBJ1-2, the V gene TRBV3-1, with D unresolved. Trimming removed 2 bases from V and 3 bases from J, with 10 bases in between. CDR1 LGHDT and CDR2 YNNKEL come from the germline V gene (reference sequence). The CDR3 runs 14 residues.